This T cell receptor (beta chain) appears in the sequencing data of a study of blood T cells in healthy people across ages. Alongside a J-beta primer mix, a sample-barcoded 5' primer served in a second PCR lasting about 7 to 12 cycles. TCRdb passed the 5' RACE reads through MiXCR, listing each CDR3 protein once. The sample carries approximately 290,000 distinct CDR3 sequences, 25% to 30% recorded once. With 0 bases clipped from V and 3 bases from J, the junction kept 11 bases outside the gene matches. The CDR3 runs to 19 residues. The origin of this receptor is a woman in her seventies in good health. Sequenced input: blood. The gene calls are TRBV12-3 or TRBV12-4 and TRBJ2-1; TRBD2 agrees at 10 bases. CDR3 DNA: TGTGCCAGCAGTTTAGCGCAGGCTAGCGGGAGATCGGACTACAATGAGCAGTTCTTC. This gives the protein CASSLAQASGRSDYNEQFF.